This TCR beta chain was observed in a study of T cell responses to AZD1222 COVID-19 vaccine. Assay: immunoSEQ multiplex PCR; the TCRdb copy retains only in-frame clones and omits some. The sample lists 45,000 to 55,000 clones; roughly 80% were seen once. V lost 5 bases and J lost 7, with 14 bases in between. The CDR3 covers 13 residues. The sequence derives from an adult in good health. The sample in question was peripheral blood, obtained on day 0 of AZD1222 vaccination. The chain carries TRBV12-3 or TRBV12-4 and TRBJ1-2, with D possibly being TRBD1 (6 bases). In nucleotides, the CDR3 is TGTGCCAGCAGTCAAGGACAGAGGAGTGGCTACACCTTC. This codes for CASSQGQRSGYTF.